Presented here are 31 T cell receptor beta chains from one specimen sequenced in a study of shared clonotypes between healthy human individuals. Method: immunoSEQ multiplex PCR; TCRdb's copy keeps in-frame clones and lacks some. The top ten clones hold 0.045% to 0.06% of a sample with some 550,000 clones, 97% of them seen once. Material: naive CD4+ T cells sorted from blood. The subset is: CD45RA+ positively selected. These receptors were collected from a woman aged 25 to 45 in good health.

The genes are TRBV7-6 and TRBJ1-1; a possible D gene is TRBD1 (5 bases). Trimming pared 1 base from V and 0 bases from J, leaving 12 bases between. Germline values: CDR1 SGHVS, CDR2 FNYEAQ. The CDR3 consists of 16 residues. CDR3 sequence (DNA): TGTGCCAGCAGCTTAGGCAGACGGACACTGAACACTGAAGCTTTCTTT. Amino acids: CASSLGRRTLNTEAFF.

The DNA of the CDR3 is TGCAGCGTATCTCGGGCCGGAGAAGCTTTCTTT. Protein sequence: CSVSRAGEAFF. The V gene is TRBV29-1, the J gene TRBJ1-1; no definite D call. Deletions cut 6 bases from V and 8 bases from J, with 13 bases between. CDR1 and CDR2 from the germline V gene are SQVTM and ANQGSEA. The CDR3 sequence is 11 residues long.

CDR3 sequence reads: CASSDPAANEKLFF. The CDR3, as DNA: TGTGCCAGCAGTGACCCGGCGGCTAATGAAAAACTGTTTTTT. The V and J genes are TRBV6-1 and TRBJ1-4; D unclear. The CDR3 has 14 residues. The V and J ends lost 3 bases and 3 bases respectively, with 8 bases between them. Germline CDR1 and CDR2: MNHNS and SASEGT.

The rearrangement uses TRBV2 and TRBJ1-6; 9 nucleotides align to TRBD1. This CDR3 region has 14 residues. The V gene's germline CDR1 is SNHLY and CDR2 FYNNEI. Trimming took 4 bases from V and 8 from J; bases not matched to a gene: 3. CDR3 in amino acids: CASSGRTGDSPLHF. The CDR3 nucleotides read TGTGCCAGCAGTGGACGGACAGGGGATTCACCCCTCCACTTT.

The chain recombines TRBV11-1 with TRBJ2-5; 9 nucleotides line up with TRBD1. The end of the DNA fits TRBJ2-7 better, so the J call may be wrong. This CDR3 has 15 residues. CDR1 is SGHAT, CDR2 FQDESV, per germline (reference sequence). The CDR3 bases are TGTGCCAGCAGCCCGCGACAGGGGGGACTCTACGAGCAGTACTTC. This codes for CASSPRQGGLYEQYF.

The rearrangement links TRBV5-4 to TRBJ1-2, with D possibly matching TRBD1 (5 bases). V dropped 0 bases and J dropped 2 bases, with 14 bases sitting between them. Germline CDR1 SGHNT, CDR2 YYREEE (reference sequence). The CDR3 consists of 16 residues. The CDR3 loop reads CASSLAYTGVNYGYTF. DNA for the CDR3: TGTGCCAGCAGCTTGGCCTACACAGGAGTAAACTATGGCTACACCTTC.

The CDR3 DNA reads as TGTGCCAGCAGGTCAGAAGGGGCAGGGGCCAACGTCCTGACTTTC. This sequence encodes CASRSEGAGANVLTF. V and J are TRBV28 and TRBJ2-6; TRBD1 is a possible D gene (5 bases). The V end lost 6 bases, the J end lost 4 bases, and 13 bases lay between the germline ends. CDR1 and CDR2 (germline): MDHEN, SYDVKM. The CDR3 has 15 amino acids.

The chain has TRBV15 and TRBJ1-3; no firm D call. CDR3 length: 18 residues. The V gene's germline CDR1 is LNHNV and CDR2 YYDKDF (reference sequence). The V and J ends lost 1 base and 1 base respectively, with 17 bases between them. CDR3 coding DNA: TGTGCCACCAGCAGAGTAAGGGCGAAGATTCAATCTGGAAACACCATATATTTT. This translates into CATSRVRAKIQSGNTIYF.

The rearrangement joins TRBV2 to TRBJ2-5, with TRBD1 as a possible D gene (6 bases). The germline gives CDR1 SNHLY, CDR2 FYNNEI. V was pared by 4 bases and J by 5 bases, with 14 bases between. This CDR3 has 14 amino acids. The DNA for the CDR3 is TGTGCCAGCAGTGGGACAGCCCCGATCGAGACCCAGTACTTC. Its translation: CASSGTAPIETQYF.

The CDR3 loop reads CSAQGGYSYEQYF. CDR3 nucleotide sequence: TGCAGCGCCCAGGGGGGGTATTCCTACGAGCAGTACTTC. The chain links TRBV29-1 to TRBJ2-7, with D perhaps assigned TRBD1 or TRBD2 (7 bases each). The CDR3 sequence is 13 residues long. V was cut by 7 bases and J by 1 base, with 14 bases left in between. CDR1 is SQVTM, CDR2 ANQGSEA, per germline.

V gene TRBV6-5 combines with J gene TRBJ2-5, with 8 bases aligning to TRBD1. With the DNA end fitting TRBJ2-7 better, the J assignment may be wrong. The CDR3 is made up of 15 amino acids. CDR1 MNHEY and CDR2 SVGAGI come from the germline V gene. The CDR3 DNA reads as TGTGCCAGCAGTTACTCGAAACAGGGGGACTACGAGCAGTACTTC. Amino acids: CASSYSKQGDYEQYF.

The CDR3 DNA follows: TGTGCCATCAGTGAAGGAGGGTTCACCGGGGAGCTGTTTTTT. Translating it yields CAISEGGFTGELFF. The chain joins TRBV10-3 to TRBJ2-2, with D perhaps matching TRBD2 (6 bases). Germline V gives CDR1 ENHRY, CDR2 SYGVKD. This CDR3 region has 14 residues. The germline V and J ends were trimmed by 3 bases and 4 bases, with 9 bases remaining between them.

The gene calls are TRBV4-1 and TRBJ1-3, with D unclear. The CDR3 length is 17 residues. V was pared by 1 base and J by 0 bases, with 13 bases between. Germline values: CDR1 MGHRA, CDR2 YSYEKL. This CDR3 is CASSQGAGIDSGNTIYF. The CDR3 DNA is TGCGCCAGCAGCCAAGGTGCGGGGATCGACTCTGGAAACACCATATATTTT.

V is TRBV28 and J is TRBJ1-4; TRBD1 matches at 7 bases. J was trimmed by 7 bases and V by 3 bases; bases with no gene match: 5. CDR3 length: 14 amino acids. Per the germline V gene, CDR1 is MDHEN and CDR2 is SYDVKM. CDR3 nucleotide sequence: TGTGCCAGCAGTTTCGACAGGGTGGTTGAAAAACTGTTTTTT. This translates into CASSFDRVVEKLFF.

V and J are TRBV7-9 and TRBJ2-3; D gene uncertain. V was pared by 5 bases and J by 2 bases, with 20 bases between. In germline, CDR1 is SEHNR, CDR2 FQNEAQ (reference sequence). This CDR3 has 17 residues. The CDR3 DNA follows: TGTGCCAGCAGCCGTTATTCAGGAGTGGAACTCACAGATACGCAGTATTTT. Its translation: CASSRYSGVELTDTQYF.

This chain links TRBV4-2 with TRBJ2-2; 15 nucleotides agree with TRBD2. Losses at the gene ends were 4 bases for V and 6 bases for J; bases not matched to a gene: 12. CDR1 is LGHNA, CDR2 YNFKEQ, per germline. The CDR3 totals 19 residues. The CDR3: CASSPTSGLAGGPSGELFF. DNA of the CDR3: TGTGCCAGCAGCCCAACCTCTGGACTAGCGGGAGGGCCATCCGGGGAGCTGTTTTTT.

This sequence joins TRBV25-1 and TRBJ2-3, with D possibly matching TRBD1 (5 bases). Germline CDR1 is MGHDK and CDR2 is SYGVNS. Between the trimmed V and J ends, which lost 1 base and 7 bases, there was a span of 12 bases. This CDR3 is built from 14 residues. The CDR3 region is CASSELAGFHTQYF. DNA of the CDR3: TGTGCCAGCAGTGAATTGGCAGGGTTTCATACGCAGTATTTT.

This clone showed up just once. The gene calls are TRBV28 and TRBJ2-5; 15 bases are shared with TRBD2. Per germline, CDR1 MDHEN and CDR2 SYDVKM. The CDR3 sequence is 16 residues long. V lost 5 bases and J lost 4; bases outside the gene matches: 5. CDR3 DNA sequence: TGTGCCAGCAGTCCCCTGGGACTAGCGGGAGGAGAGACCCAGTACTTC. Protein: CASSPLGLAGGETQYF. The whole variable domain, remainder taken from reference TRBV28 and TRBJ2-5, is DVKVTQSSRYLVKRTGEKVFLECVQDMDHENMFWYRQDPGLGLRLIYFSYDVKMKEKGDIPEGYSVSREKKERFSLILESASTNQTSMYLCASSPLGLAGGETQYFGPGTRLLVL.

The chain couples TRBV30 to TRBJ1-4; no clear D gene. Germline loops: CDR1 GTSNPN, CDR2 SVGIG (reference sequence). Deletions cut 2 bases from V and 2 bases from J, with 15 bases between. The CDR3 covers 16 residues. CDR3 in DNA: TGTGCCTGGAGTAGAGTGGATATTCCGACTAATGAAAAACTGTTTTTT. Translating it yields CAWSRVDIPTNEKLFF.

The rearrangement links TRBV7-9 to TRBJ2-1, with a possible D match to TRBD1 (6 bases). V lost 2 bases and J lost 8, with 13 bases in between. The CDR3 loop spans 14 amino acids. CDR1 SEHNR and CDR2 FQNEAQ come from the germline V gene (reference sequence). CDR3 sequence reads: CASSLQGIDDEQFF. The CDR3 DNA is TGTGCCAGCAGCTTACAGGGGATTGACGATGAGCAGTTCTTC.

Worth noting for this clone: Other DNA sequences in this specimen translate into the identical CDR3. The rearrangement uses TRBV7-9 and TRBJ2-1; 14 bases are a match to TRBD2. This CDR3 has 15 residues. Germline V lookup: CDR1 SEHNR, CDR2 FQNEAQ (reference sequence). The V gene end was trimmed by 4 bases and the J gene end by 8 bases; junction bases not matched to a gene: 4. Here the CDR3 DNA reads TGTGCCAGCAGCTCGGGACTAGCGGGAGTTGATGAGCAGTTCTTC. This sequence encodes CASSSGLAGVDEQFF.

The chain employs TRBV4-2 and TRBJ2-2, with 9 nucleotides matching TRBD2. The CDR3 length is 16 residues. J was trimmed by 7 bases and V by 3 bases; bases with no gene match: 9. Germline lookup yields CDR1 LGHNA and CDR2 YNFKEQ. The CDR3 bases are TGTGCCAGCAGCCAGCCTCTAGCGGGAAATGGCGGGGAGCTGTTTTTT. It specifies CASSQPLAGNGGELFF.

V and J are TRBV6-1 and TRBJ2-5, with 9 bases lining up with TRBD1. Germline lookup yields CDR1 MNHNS and CDR2 SASEGT. Trimming took 5 bases from V and 5 from J; bases not matched to a gene: 6. The CDR3 extends over 14 amino acids. CDR3 in DNA: TGTGCCAGCAGTAGACAGGGGGTCAGTGAGACCCAGTACTTC. Protein sequence: CASSRQGVSETQYF.

The chain carries TRBV5-1 and TRBJ2-1; D uncertain. CDR1 SGHRS and CDR2 YFSETQ come from the germline V gene. The ends were cut back, 3 bases at V and 6 bases at J, with 10 bases in the middle. This CDR3 is 13 amino acids long. The CDR3 reads CASSSGNFNEQFF. CDR3 in DNA: TGCGCCAGCAGCTCGGGTAACTTCAATGAGCAGTTCTTC. Filled out from reference TRBV5-1 and TRBJ2-1, the complete variable domain reads KAGVTQTPRYLIKTRGQQVTLSCSPISGHRSVSWYQQTPGQGLQFLFEYFSETQRNKGNFPGRFSGRQFSNSRSEMNVSTLELGDSALYLCASSSGNFNEQFFGPGTRLTVL.

This chain uses TRBV13 with TRBJ2-2; 12 nucleotides agree with TRBD1. The V gene end was trimmed by 4 bases and the J gene end by 7 bases; junction bases not matched to a gene: 4. CDR1 PRHDT and CDR2 FYEKMQ come from the germline V gene (reference sequence). The CDR3 runs 15 residues. CDR3 nucleotide sequence: TGTGCCAGCAGCTGGGGACAGGGGGCGGTCGGGGAGCTGTTTTTT. Translation: CASSWGQGAVGELFF.

The J gene is TRBJ2-5, the V gene TRBV19, with TRBD1 matching 7 bases. V shed 4 bases, J shed 5 bases, and the junction held 16 bases outside the gene matches. The CDR3 sequence is 17 residues long. Germline assignment: CDR1 LNHDA and CDR2 SQIVND (reference sequence). The CDR3 region is CASSTRFPTGDGETQYF. The CDR3 bases are TGTGCCAGTAGTACCCGCTTTCCTACAGGGGACGGGGAGACCCAGTACTTC. The entire variable domain, with the rest obtained from reference TRBV19 and TRBJ2-5, is as follows: DGGITQSPKYLFRKEGQNVTLSCEQNLNHDAMYWYRQDPGQGLRLIYYSQIVNDFQKGDIAEGYSVSREKKESFPLTVTSAQKNPTAFYLCASSTRFPTGDGETQYFGPGTRLLVL.

The chain links TRBV15 to TRBJ1-5; 10 bases align to TRBD1. Trimming took 3 bases from V and 5 from J; bases not matched to a gene: 4. Germline V gene sequence: CDR1 LNHNV, CDR2 YYDKDF (reference sequence). CDR3 length: 15 residues. The CDR3, as DNA: TGTGCCACCAGCAGGACAGGGGGCAGCGATCAGCCCCAGCATTTT. This codes for CATSRTGGSDQPQHF.

The CDR3 loop is CASSKRDRPYEQYF. CDR3 bases: TGTGCCAGCAGCAAGAGGGACAGACCCTACGAGCAGTACTTC. V is TRBV7-9 and J is TRBJ2-7; TRBD1 agrees at 7 bases. CDR1 SEHNR and CDR2 FQNEAQ come from the germline V gene (reference sequence). J was trimmed by 2 bases and V by 5 bases; bases with no gene match: 6. The CDR3 covers 14 residues. Supplemented by reference TRBV7-9 and TRBJ2-7, the full variable domain reads DTGVSQNPRHKITKRGQNVTFRCDPISEHNRLYWYRQTLGQGPEFLTYFQNEAQLEKSRLLSDRFSAERPKGSFSTLEIQRTEQGDSAMYLCASSKRDRPYEQYFGPGTRLTVT.

This clone showed up just a few times. J is TRBJ1-4 and V is TRBV27; D uncertain. CDR3 length: 13 residues. Trimming cost V 4 bases and J 6 bases, with 9 bases left between them. Germline V lookup: CDR1 MNHEY, CDR2 SMNVEV (reference sequence). The CDR3 here is CASSSYTDEKLFF. CDR3 nucleotide sequence: TGTGCCAGCAGTTCGTATACAGATGAAAAACTGTTTTTT.

The chain is built from TRBV7-8 and TRBJ2-1, with 11 bases identical to TRBD2. V lost 1 base to trimming and J lost 6 bases; unmatched junction nucleotides: 2. This CDR3 is built from 15 residues. The V gene's germline CDR1 is SGHVS and CDR2 FQNEAQ. The CDR3 DNA reads TGTGCCAGCAGCTTAGGACTAGCGGGAAGCAATGAGCAGTTCTTC. Residues: CASSLGLAGSNEQFF.

The V gene is TRBV6-4, the J gene TRBJ1-4; TRBD1 agrees at 8 bases. Trimming at V came to 3 bases and at J to 3 bases, leaving 3 bases not matched to a gene. Germline loops: CDR1 MRHNA, CDR2 SNTAGT. This CDR3 region has 15 residues. This CDR3 is CASSETGVANEKLFF. The CDR3 DNA follows: TGTGCCAGCAGTGAGACAGGGGTGGCTAATGAAAAACTGTTTTTT.